Listed here are 16 T cell receptor beta chains from one sample, sequenced in a study of blood T cell repertoires in COVID-19 (dated by TCRdb to the early 2020s). Receptor libraries were prepared by the immunoSEQ multiplex PCR assay. In TCRdb, the immuneACCESS table is reduced to in-frame sequences with V and J assigned. These tables do not hold every clone; where another copy was compared, an unresolved V gene accounts for under half, and the others remain unexplained. The sample has 55,000 to 65,000 clones on record, more than 85% of them singletons. Together, the top ten hold 5.1% of the sample. Sequences were obtained from peripheral blood. The receptors here all came from a man aged 80 or over in a cohort sampled during active COVID-19.

This chain connects TRBV18 to TRBJ1-2, with D uncertain. V lost 5 bases and J 8 bases, leaving 15 bases between the germline ends. Germline V CDR1 and CDR2: KGHSH, LQKENI. There are 13 residues in the CDR3. The chain's CDR3 is CASSNGGLGGYTF. The CDR3 nucleotides read TGTGCCAGCTCAAATGGAGGTTTAGGCGGCTACACCTTC.

This clone was found once. The V call is TRBV24-1, the J call TRBJ2-1; 10 bases align to TRBD2. The CDR3 has 14 amino acids. V shed 10 bases, J shed 3 bases, and the junction held 5 bases outside the gene matches. CDR1 KGHDR and CDR2 SFDVKD come from the germline V gene. Written as DNA, the CDR3 is TGTGCCACTAGCGGGGGGCCAAACTACAATGAGCAGTTCTTC. This encodes CATSGGPNYNEQFF.

This clone appeared once. J is TRBJ1-2 and V is TRBV18; D is uncertain. V shed 2 bases and J shed 7 bases, with 8 bases lying between them. Germline V gene sequence: CDR1 KGHSH, CDR2 LQKENI. The CDR3 covers 12 residues. As DNA, the CDR3 is TGTGCCAGCTCACCAGACCGGAGTGGCTACACCTTC. Translating it yields CASSPDRSGYTF.

V is TRBV28 and J is TRBJ2-1; a possible D gene is TRBD1 (5 bases). CDR3 size: 14 residues. The germline V gene encodes CDR1 MDHEN and CDR2 SYDVKM. The germline V and J ends were trimmed by 3 bases and 7 bases, with 13 bases remaining between them. CDR3 DNA sequence: TGTGCCAGCAGTTTCGATCAGGGTAGGAATGAGCAGTTCTTC. It is translated as CASSFDQGRNEQFF.

This chain joins TRBV18 and TRBJ2-2; the D gene is possibly TRBD1 (6 bases). Trimming removed 3 bases at V and 0 bases at J, with 11 bases between. The germline CDR1 and CDR2 sequences are KGHSH and LQKENI. The CDR3 is made up of 16 amino acids. The CDR3 here is CASSPNTGTNTGELFF. The CDR3 DNA sequence: TGTGCCAGCTCACCCAACACAGGGACGAACACCGGGGAGCTGTTTTTT.

As DNA, the CDR3 is TGTGCCAGCAGCCATGGACTGGGACTAGCGGGTCGCGGAACCGGGGAGCTGTTTTTT. Translation: CASSHGLGLAGRGTGELFF. The V and J genes are TRBV11-3 and TRBJ2-2; TRBD2 agrees at 12 bases. The trim removed 5 bases at V and 5 bases at J, leaving 15 bases unmatched. CDR1 SGHNT and CDR2 YENEEA come from the germline V gene. The CDR3 runs to 19 residues.

The chain is built from TRBV5-1 and TRBJ2-7, with 11 bases that match TRBD2. The V gene end was trimmed by 5 bases and the J gene end by 6 bases; junction bases not matched to a gene: 19. The germline gives CDR1 SGHRS, CDR2 YFSETQ. The CDR3 runs 18 residues. The CDR3 DNA sequence: TGCGCCAGCAGACTGGGGGTAGCGGGAGGGCACCAACTACGCGAGCAGTACTTC. Protein sequence: CASRLGVAGGHQLREQYF.

The J gene is TRBJ1-3, the V gene TRBV5-8; maybe TRBD1 (5 bases). This CDR3 is 14 amino acids long. The V gene lost 0 bases and the J gene lost 2 bases, with 6 bases spanning the gap. CDR1 is SGHTS, CDR2 YDEGEE, per germline. The CDR3 DNA follows: TGTGCCAGCAGCTTGGTAGGGGCTGGAAACACCATATATTTT. Encoded protein: CASSLVGAGNTIYF.

The J gene is TRBJ1-1, the V gene TRBV18, with D uncertain. V shed 3 bases and J shed 0 bases, with 14 bases lying between them. Germline values: CDR1 KGHSH, CDR2 LQKENI. This CDR3 has 16 residues. Here the CDR3 reads CASSPTETPMNTEAFF. The CDR3, as DNA: TGTGCCAGCTCACCCACAGAGACACCCATGAACACTGAAGCTTTCTTT.

The rearrangement uses TRBV10-3 and TRBJ2-1, with 7 bases fitting TRBD2. The CDR3 is made up of 18 amino acids. The V gene's germline CDR1 is ENHRY and CDR2 SYGVKD. V was clipped by 2 bases and J by 0 bases; unmatched bases: 10. The CDR3, as DNA: TGTGCCATCAGTGAGCCCCTACTAGCGCAGAGCTCCTACAATGAGCAGTTCTTC. Protein product: CAISEPLLAQSSYNEQFF.

The chain is built from TRBV9 and TRBJ2-5, with D perhaps TRBD2 (6 bases). The germline V gene has CDR1 SGDLS and CDR2 YYNGEE. V lost 3 bases to trimming and J lost 4 bases, with 16 bases between them. The CDR3 contains 15 residues. The CDR3 coding sequence is TGTGCCAGCAGCGCCTTCGGGGGAGGCGGAGAGACCCAGTACTTC. As protein: CASSAFGGGGETQYF.

The genes are TRBV1 and TRBJ1-2; the table assigns TRBD1, which was not confirmed against the DNA. TRBV1 is reported as a pseudogene. The CDR3 has 17 amino acids. CDR3 sequence: CTSSQHRSLGFDYGYTF. Here the CDR3 DNA reads TGCACCAGCAGCCAGCACAGGAGCCTGGGGTTTGACTATGGCTACACCTTC.

The rearrangement links TRBV5-1 to TRBJ2-5; a possible D gene is TRBD1 (6 bases). Trimming left V 4 bases short and J 1 base short, with 14 bases between. The CDR3 extends over 15 amino acids. CDR1 SGHRS and CDR2 YFSETQ come from the germline V gene. In DNA, the CDR3 is TGCGCCAGCAGCCCAGCCGGACAGACCCAAGAGACCCAGTACTTC. Protein: CASSPAGQTQETQYF. The whole variable domain, remainder taken from reference TRBV5-1 and TRBJ2-5, is KAGVTQTPRYLIKTRGQQVTLSCSPISGHRSVSWYQQTPGQGLQFLFEYFSETQRNKGNFPGRFSGRQFSNSRSEMNVSTLELGDSALYLCASSPAGQTQETQYFGPGTRLLVL.

The rearrangement uses TRBV3-1 (or the pseudogene TRBV3-2) and TRBJ1-1, with TRBD1 matching 8 bases. The CDR3 sequence is 17 residues long. CDR1 and CDR2 from the germline V gene are LGHDT and YNNKEL (reference sequence). Unmatched junction bases numbered 9, after V lost 3 bases and J lost 0 bases. The CDR3 here is CASSQPGTGPLNTEAFF. The CDR3 DNA is TGTGCCAGCAGCCAGCCCGGGACAGGTCCCTTGAACACTGAAGCTTTCTTT.

The chain carries TRBV19 and TRBJ1-2; D is possibly TRBD1 (6 bases). Germline CDR1 LNHDA, CDR2 SQIVND (reference sequence). Trimming pared 5 bases from V and 2 bases from J, leaving 12 bases between. The CDR3 covers 14 residues. The DNA for the CDR3 is TGTGCCAGTAGTCTGGACAGCAGGAACTATGGCTACACCTTC. Amino acids: CASSLDSRNYGYTF.

The V call is TRBV6-4, the J call TRBJ2-1, with 7 bases fitting TRBD2. This CDR3 spans 15 amino acids. Germline-derived CDR1 and CDR2 are MRHNA and SNTAGT. The ends lost 4 bases at V and 4 bases at J; junction bases unmatched: 7. This CDR3 reads CASSGRRESYNEQFF. CDR3 DNA: TGTGCCAGCAGTGGGCGGCGGGAGTCGTACAATGAGCAGTTCTTC.